Listed below are T cell receptor beta chains from one sample, sequenced in a study of T cells after yellow fever vaccination. Each CDR3 protein is one row after TCRdb ran MiXCR on the 5' RACE reads. The table lists around 530,000 distinct CDR3 sequences, about a sixth of them singletons, with about 18% in the top ten. The sequenced sample was PBMCs, obtained 5 days after the first yellow fever vaccination. Receptors originate from a man between 18 and 35 years old who received the YFV17D yellow fever vaccine. CDR3s include the opening cysteine and the closing phenylalanine or tryptophan. The D gene is left open where the match is weak. Where a row states a size, it is once, few, many or the class of an expanded clone; other rows omit it.

j_gene: TRBJ1-1
d_gene: TRBD1
abundance: few
v_gene: TRBV18
CDR3nt: TGTGCCAGCTCACCACGGGTGGACAGGTACACTGAAGCTTTCTTT
CDR3aa: CASSPRVDRYTEAFF

j_gene: TRBJ2-7
d_gene: NA
abundance: few
v_gene: TRBV5-6
CDR3nt: TGTGCCAGCAGCATCAAGATGGCCAAGGAGTACTTC
CDR3aa: CASSIKMAKEYF

j_gene: TRBJ2-2
d_gene: NA
abundance: few
v_gene: TRBV29-1
CDR3nt: TGCAGCGTTGCAAGCAGGGACACCGGGGAGCTGTTTTTT
CDR3aa: CSVASRDTGELFF

j_gene: TRBJ1-5
d_gene: NA
abundance: many
v_gene: TRBV28
CDR3nt: TGTGCCAGCAGTTTATGGGGCGGGAATCAGCCCCAGCATTTT
CDR3aa: CASSLWGGNQPQHF

j_gene: TRBJ1-1
d_gene: TRBD1
abundance: NA
v_gene: TRBV29-1
CDR3nt: TGCAGCGTTGAACCCGACAGGGCGGAAGCTTTCTTT
CDR3aa: CSVEPDRAEAFF

j_gene: TRBJ2-1
d_gene: TRBD1
abundance: NA
v_gene: TRBV3-1
CDR3nt: TGTGCCAGCAGCCAAGGACAGGGACACAATGAGCAGTTCTTC
CDR3aa: CASSQGQGHNEQFF

j_gene: TRBJ2-5
d_gene: TRBD1
abundance: NA
v_gene: TRBV7-6
CDR3nt: TGTGCCAGCAGCTTGAGACAGGGGGCGAAGAGAGAGACCCAGTACTTC
CDR3aa: CASSLRQGAKRETQYF

j_gene: TRBJ1-5
d_gene: NA
abundance: once
v_gene: TRBV28
CDR3nt: TGTGCCAGCCGGAGGGCAGGCAATCAGCCCCAGCATTTT
CDR3aa: CASRRAGNQPQHF

j_gene: TRBJ2-3
d_gene: NA
abundance: few
v_gene: TRBV20-1
CDR3nt: TGCAGTGCTAGAAAACAGACTAGCACAGATACGCAGTATTTT
CDR3aa: CSARKQTSTDTQYF

j_gene: TRBJ2-7
d_gene: NA
abundance: few
v_gene: TRBV4-1
CDR3nt: TGCGCCAGCAGCCAAGAATCCAGTCCCTACGAGCAGTACTTC
CDR3aa: CASSQESSPYEQYF

j_gene: TRBJ1-2
d_gene: NA
abundance: few
v_gene: TRBV6-5
CDR3nt: TGTGCCAGCAGTTACTCGGCCAGGCCCAGAGGCTATGGCTACACCTTC
CDR3aa: CASSYSARPRGYGYTF

j_gene: TRBJ2-4
d_gene: NA
abundance: NA
v_gene: TRBV30
CDR3nt: TGTGCCTGGAGCCCGGGGCATACTAGCATTCAGTACTTC
CDR3aa: CAWSPGHTSIQYF

j_gene: TRBJ1-2
d_gene: NA
abundance: NA
v_gene: TRBV7-3
CDR3nt: TGTGCCAGCCTGCCAGGGTATGGCTACACCTTC
CDR3aa: CASLPGYGYTF

j_gene: TRBJ1-6
d_gene: NA
abundance: few
v_gene: TRBV2
CDR3nt: TGTGCCAGCGTTGACAACTATAATTCACCCCTCCACTTT
CDR3aa: CASVDNYNSPLHF

j_gene: TRBJ1-2
d_gene: TRBD1
abundance: many
v_gene: TRBV5-1
CDR3nt: TGCGCCAGCAGCTTCGGGACAGGGGGCAACTATGGCTACACCTTC
CDR3aa: CASSFGTGGNYGYTF

j_gene: TRBJ1-1
d_gene: TRBD1
abundance: few
v_gene: TRBV6-2/TRBV6-3
CDR3nt: TGTGCCAGCAGTGGGACAGGGAGTAAGGGTGAAGCTTTCTTT
CDR3aa: CASSGTGSKGEAFF

j_gene: TRBJ1-1
d_gene: NA
abundance: NA
v_gene: TRBV5-4
CDR3nt: TGTGCCAGCAGCTTGAGAGGGGGACTGAACACTGAAGCTTTCTTT
CDR3aa: CASSLRGGLNTEAFF

j_gene: TRBJ2-1
d_gene: NA
abundance: NA
v_gene: TRBV18
CDR3nt: TGTGCCAGCTCACCCCTCACAGGGAACACAATAAATGAGCAGTTCTTC
CDR3aa: CASSPLTGNTINEQFF

j_gene: TRBJ2-3
d_gene: NA
abundance: NA
v_gene: TRBV7-9
CDR3nt: TGTGCCAGCAGCTCCCACAGCTTCCCAGATACGCAGTATTTT
CDR3aa: CASSSHSFPDTQYF

j_gene: TRBJ2-2
d_gene: TRBD1
abundance: few
v_gene: TRBV13
CDR3nt: TGTGCCAGCAGTCCACCAACAGGGGGCGGGGAGCTGTTTTTT
CDR3aa: CASSPPTGGGELFF

j_gene: TRBJ2-1
d_gene: NA
abundance: NA
v_gene: TRBV6-1
CDR3nt: TGTGCCAGCAGTGATAGACAGGCCAGGGCTACCTACAATGAGCAGTTCTTC
CDR3aa: CASSDRQARATYNEQFF

j_gene: TRBJ2-1
d_gene: TRBD2
abundance: NA
v_gene: TRBV5-1
CDR3nt: TGCGCCAGCAGCACATTAGCCGTCTTAGCGGGGGGGCCTCTCGATGAGCAGTTCTTC
CDR3aa: CASSTLAVLAGGPLDEQFF

j_gene: TRBJ2-2
d_gene: NA
abundance: few
v_gene: TRBV7-3
CDR3nt: TGTGCCAGCACCAGAACGGGGGGCTCGAACACCGGGGAGCTGTTTTTT
CDR3aa: CASTRTGGSNTGELFF

j_gene: TRBJ1-5
d_gene: NA
abundance: few
v_gene: TRBV12-3/TRBV12-4
CDR3nt: TGTGCCAGCAGTCCGGGGACCACATGGCCCCAGCATTTT
CDR3aa: CASSPGTTWPQHF

j_gene: TRBJ1-2
d_gene: NA
abundance: NA
v_gene: TRBV7-2
CDR3nt: TGTGCCAGCGCTCGGGGGGGACCTAACTATGGCTACACCTTC
CDR3aa: CASARGGPNYGYTF

j_gene: TRBJ2-7
d_gene: NA
abundance: NA
v_gene: TRBV19
CDR3nt: TGTGCCAGTAGTATTGTGGGGAGCCTGTACGAGCAGTACTTC
CDR3aa: CASSIVGSLYEQYF

j_gene: TRBJ2-1
d_gene: TRBD2
abundance: NA
v_gene: TRBV2
CDR3nt: TGTGCCAGTAAAGCCGACTGGAGCGGGGATGAGCAGTTCTTC
CDR3aa: CASKADWSGDEQFF

j_gene: TRBJ2-7
d_gene: NA
abundance: few
v_gene: TRBV19
CDR3nt: TGTGCCAGTAGTATAGCTGGGAGGAGCTCCTACGAGCAGTACTTC
CDR3aa: CASSIAGRSSYEQYF

j_gene: TRBJ2-5
d_gene: TRBD2
abundance: few
v_gene: TRBV7-9
CDR3nt: TGTGCCAGCAGCTACCCGCCGGGGGGAGAGACCCAGTACTTC
CDR3aa: CASSYPPGGETQYF

j_gene: TRBJ2-4
d_gene: NA
abundance: NA
v_gene: TRBV29-1
CDR3nt: TGCAGCGTTGAAGATCTTACGTTCCAGTACTTC
CDR3aa: CSVEDLTFQYF

j_gene: TRBJ2-1
d_gene: NA
abundance: few
v_gene: TRBV6-5
CDR3nt: TGTGCCAGCAGTTACTCGGCAGGGGTCTACAATGAGCAGTTCTTC
CDR3aa: CASSYSAGVYNEQFF

j_gene: TRBJ2-2
d_gene: TRBD1
abundance: few
v_gene: TRBV3-1
CDR3nt: TGTGCCAGCAGCCAACGACAGGGAAAAACCGGGGAGCTGTTTTTT
CDR3aa: CASSQRQGKTGELFF

j_gene: TRBJ2-3
d_gene: NA
abundance: NA
v_gene: TRBV5-6
CDR3nt: TGTGCCATGTCCCTAGGGGGGCTGGATACGCAGTATTTT
CDR3aa: CAMSLGGLDTQYF

j_gene: TRBJ2-7
d_gene: TRBD1
abundance: NA
v_gene: TRBV20-1
CDR3nt: TGCAGTGCTGCAGCCCCGGGACAGGGGACCTACGAGCAGTACTTC
CDR3aa: CSAAAPGQGTYEQYF

j_gene: TRBJ1-2
d_gene: NA
abundance: NA
v_gene: TRBV6-5
CDR3nt: TGTGCCAGCAGTTACTCGAGGGGGGAAGACTATGGCTACACCTTC
CDR3aa: CASSYSRGEDYGYTF

j_gene: TRBJ1-1
d_gene: NA
abundance: NA
v_gene: TRBV7-2
CDR3nt: TGTGCCAGCAGCTTAGTGGCGGGGATGCGGAACACTGAAGCTTTCTTT
CDR3aa: CASSLVAGMRNTEAFF

j_gene: TRBJ1-6
d_gene: TRBD1
abundance: NA
v_gene: TRBV3-1
CDR3nt: TGTGCCAGCAGTCAGACAGGGGTGGATAATTCACCCCTCCACTTT
CDR3aa: CASSQTGVDNSPLHF

j_gene: TRBJ2-5
d_gene: NA
abundance: many
v_gene: TRBV6-5
CDR3nt: TGTGCCAGCAGTTACTCGTGGCTCAGGGGAGAGACCCAGTACTTC
CDR3aa: CASSYSWLRGETQYF

j_gene: TRBJ2-1
d_gene: TRBD1
abundance: few
v_gene: TRBV24-1
CDR3nt: TGTGCCACCAGTGATTTAGGGACAGGGTATGAGCAGTTCTTC
CDR3aa: CATSDLGTGYEQFF